Below, 24 T cell receptor beta chains from the same sample are listed, as sequenced in a study of blood T cell repertoires in COVID-19. Assay: immunoSEQ multiplex PCR; the TCRdb copy retains only in-frame clones and omits some. The repertoire consists of some 280,000 clones, with around 89% occurring once and the leading ten covering around 13%. The sequenced material came from peripheral blood. These receptor sequences come from a woman aged 55-75 years with acute or convalescent COVID-19.

The chain links TRBV7-2 to TRBJ1-5, with 7 positions matching TRBD1. Germline CDR1 SGHTA, CDR2 FQGNSA. V was clipped by 5 bases and J by 6 bases; unmatched bases: 4. The CDR3 sequence is 13 residues long. CDR3 amino acids: CASSPTGAQPQHF. The CDR3 DNA sequence: TGTGCCAGCAGCCCCACAGGGGCTCAGCCCCAGCATTTT. Full variable domain (remainder filled in from reference TRBV7-2 and TRBJ1-5): GAGVSQSPSNKVTEKGKDVELRCDPISGHTALYWYRQSLGQGLEFLIYFQGNSAPDKSGLPSDRFSAERTGGSVSTLTIQRTQQEDSAVYLCASSPTGAQPQHFGDGTRLSIL.

This chain connects TRBV7-3 to TRBJ2-3; 9 bases match TRBD1. With V trimmed by 1 base and J by 3 bases, 8 bases remained unmatched. Per germline, CDR1 SGHTA and CDR2 FQGTGA. This CDR3 is 17 amino acids long. The chain's CDR3 is CASSLMGQGMGTDTQYF. CDR3 coding DNA: TGTGCCAGCAGCTTAATGGGACAGGGTATGGGTACAGATACGCAGTATTTT.

The chain combines TRBV12-3 or TRBV12-4 with TRBJ2-7; 10 bases match TRBD1. V trimming: 6 bases; J trimming: 3 bases; junction bases outside the gene matches: 2. This CDR3 is 13 amino acids long. DNA for the CDR3: TGTGCCAGCAGCGGACAGGGGGACTACGAGCAGTACTTC. Translated, it gives CASSGQGDYEQYF.

V is TRBV23-1 and J is TRBJ2-7, with D perhaps TRBD2 (5 bases). TRBV23-1 falls under the ORF class, with uncertain function. The ends were cut back, 1 base at V and 0 bases at J, with 16 bases in the middle. CDR3 length: 17 residues. As DNA, the CDR3 is TGCGCCAGCAGTCAATGCCCTGCCGGGAATCCCTCCTACGAGCAGTACTTC. Protein: CASSQCPAGNPSYEQYF.

This clone was detected once. This chain links TRBV9 with TRBJ2-2; possibly TRBD1 for D (6 bases). V lost 5 bases and J lost 1, with 12 bases in between. Germline V gene sequence: CDR1 SGDLS, CDR2 YYNGEE. The CDR3 loop spans 15 amino acids. The CDR3, as DNA: TGTGCCAGCAGGGCAGGACAGCTGAACACCGGGGAGCTGTTTTTT. This encodes CASRAGQLNTGELFF.

The chain links TRBV6-2 or TRBV6-3 to TRBJ2-2; no definite D call. Trimming left V 2 bases short and J 0 bases short, with 4 bases between. The CDR3 is made up of 14 amino acids. Germline lookup yields CDR1 MNHEY and CDR2 SVGEGT. The CDR3 here is CASSYLANTGELFF. CDR3 nucleotide sequence: TGTGCCAGCAGTTACCTAGCGAACACCGGGGAGCTGTTTTTT.

J is TRBJ1-5 and V is TRBV7-8, with a weak D call TRBD1 (6 bases). CDR1 is SGHVS, CDR2 FQNEAQ, per germline. The CDR3 has 15 amino acids. Trimming shortened V by 3 bases and J by 2 bases, and 11 bases separated the two germline ends. The CDR3 DNA follows: TGTGCCAGCAGCTTCACAGGGTTCGGCAATCAGCCCCAGCATTTT. It yields the protein CASSFTGFGNQPQHF.

The chain uses TRBV7-2 and TRBJ2-3, with 9 bases matching TRBD2. This CDR3 is built from 16 residues. Per germline, CDR1 SGHTA and CDR2 FQGNSA. The V and J ends lost 3 bases and 2 bases, in that order; junction bases with no gene match: 6. CDR3 protein: CASSFFAGGTTDTQYF. In DNA, the CDR3 is TGTGCCAGCAGCTTCTTCGCGGGAGGGACCACAGATACGCAGTATTTT.

This clone was observed a handful of times. The chain links TRBV6-5 to TRBJ2-1; perhaps TRBD2 as D (6 bases). The CDR3 spans 12 residues. V shed 5 bases and J shed 12 bases, with 14 bases lying between them. Germline loops: CDR1 MNHEY, CDR2 SVGAGI. CDR3 residues: CASSPGGSRQFF. The DNA of the CDR3 is TGTGCCAGCAGTCCCGGGGGAAGTCGGCAGTTCTTC.

This sequence joins TRBV4-3 and TRBJ1-5; TRBD1 matches 7 bases. V was pared by 4 bases and J by 1 base, with 13 bases of the junction left unmatched. This CDR3 is built from 18 residues. The germline V gene has CDR1 LGHNA and CDR2 YSLEER. CDR3 loop: CASSPTGRQGPSNQPQHF. The CDR3 DNA reads as TGCGCCAGCAGCCCGACCGGGAGACAGGGACCCAGCAATCAGCCCCAGCATTTT.

This rearrangement joins TRBV6-5 to TRBJ1-1; the D is unclear. CDR1 is MNHEY and CDR2 is SVGAGI in the germline V gene. The CDR3 sequence is 15 residues long. V was shortened by 8 bases and J by 1 base, with 17 bases between the two germline ends. CDR3 in amino acids: CASLRGPTPNTEAFF. As DNA, the CDR3 is TGTGCCAGCCTTCGAGGCCCTACACCGAACACTGAAGCTTTCTTT.

V and J are TRBV12-3 or TRBV12-4 and TRBJ2-1; D ambiguous. The ends were cut back, 6 bases at V and 5 bases at J, with 5 bases in the middle. The CDR3 loop spans 11 amino acids. In DNA form, the CDR3 reads TGTGCCAGCAGACTCAACAATGAGCAGTTCTTC. It codes for CASRLNNEQFF.

This sequence joins TRBV4-2 and TRBJ1-1; 7 bases are a match to TRBD1. Looked up from germline, CDR1 is LGHNA and CDR2 is YNFKEQ. The V gene end was trimmed by 4 bases and the J gene end by 1 base; junction bases not matched to a gene: 6. The CDR3 has 15 amino acids. CDR3 loop: CASSRGTVSNTEAFF. The CDR3 DNA reads TGTGCCAGCAGCCGAGGGACAGTCTCGAACACTGAAGCTTTCTTT.

This chain uses TRBV6-5 with TRBJ1-1; D is unresolved. V lost 10 bases and J lost 4, with 13 bases in between. Germline-derived CDR1 and CDR2 are MNHEY and SVGAGI. This CDR3 has 12 residues. CDR3 nucleotides: TGTGCCATCTCTAGGATGGCCACTGAAGCTTTCTTT. Translated: CAISRMATEAFF.

V and J are TRBV23-1 and TRBJ2-4; D is ambiguous. TRBV23-1 is sorted into the ORF group, with uncertain function. The CDR3 length is 17 residues. Deletions cut 0 bases from V and 0 bases from J, with 12 bases between. In nucleotides, the CDR3 is TGCGCCAGCAGTCAATCCACGAGACTGCTAGCCAAAAACATTCAGTACTTC. It yields the protein CASSQSTRLLAKNIQYF.

A single count supports this clone. V and J are TRBV7-2 and TRBJ1-5, with 7 nucleotides matching TRBD1. From germline, CDR1 is SGHTA and CDR2 FQGNSA. V lost 5 bases, J lost 0 bases, and 13 bases stayed unmatched. The CDR3 has 18 residues. The CDR3 sequence: CASSPGQALLYSNQPQHF. In nucleotides, the CDR3 is TGTGCCAGCAGCCCAGGACAGGCATTACTATATAGCAATCAGCCCCAGCATTTT.

The chain employs TRBV19 and TRBJ2-1; the match to TRBD2 covers 9 bases. Germline assignment: CDR1 LNHDA and CDR2 SQIVND (reference sequence). The CDR3 is 14 residues long. V lost 6 bases to trimming and J lost 10 bases; unmatched junction nucleotides: 10. The CDR3 region has the DNA TGTGCCAGTAGGGTGGCGGGGGGGCCACGCGAGCAGTTCTTC. This codes for CASRVAGGPREQFF.

The chain links TRBV6-5 to TRBJ1-5, with 7 bases lining up with TRBD1. The V segment lost 6 bases and the J segment 5 bases; nucleotides outside the gene matches: 7. The length of the CDR3 is 14 residues. From germline, CDR1 is MNHEY and CDR2 SVGAGI. CDR3 residues: CASSLTGPYQPQHF. CDR3 coding DNA: TGTGCCAGCAGCCTGACAGGGCCCTATCAGCCCCAGCATTTT.

This clone was counted between two and nine times. The V and J genes are TRBV7-3 and TRBJ2-2, with 7 bases fitting TRBD2. V shed 3 bases, J shed 3 bases, and the junction held 1 base outside the gene matches. The germline V gene has CDR1 SGHTA and CDR2 FQGTGA. This CDR3 has 14 amino acids. The CDR3 loop is CASSFTSDTGELFF. The CDR3 nucleotides are TGTGCCAGCAGCTTTACTAGCGACACCGGGGAGCTGTTTTTT.

V gene TRBV28 combines with J gene TRBJ2-2, with D possibly matching TRBD2 (5 bases). The CDR3 is 16 amino acids. Germline V CDR1 and CDR2: MDHEN, SYDVKM. Trimming removed 3 bases from V and 4 bases from J, with 15 bases in between. CDR3 amino acids: CASSFPKEGSTGELFF. CDR3 nucleotides: TGTGCCAGCAGTTTTCCGAAAGAGGGCTCCACCGGGGAGCTGTTTTTT.

The chain recombines TRBV19 with TRBJ1-2, with TRBD1 identical over 9 bases. The CDR3 runs to 14 residues. The junction had 6 bases not matched to a gene; V was cut back by 3 bases and J by 7 bases. Germline CDR1 is LNHDA and CDR2 is SQIVND (reference sequence). This CDR3 reads CASSIPGQGIGYTF. The DNA for the CDR3 is TGTGCCAGTAGTATCCCGGGACAGGGAATTGGCTACACCTTC.

V usage is TRBV7-2 and J usage is TRBJ1-6; possible D gene TRBD1, 6 bases. V lost 11 bases to trimming and J lost 4 bases, with 15 bases between them. The CDR3 extends over 14 amino acids. Germline loops: CDR1 SGHTA, CDR2 FQGNSA. CDR3 amino acids: CAAAEGGYNSPLHF. The CDR3 nucleotides read TGTGCCGCCGCCGAGGGGGGGTATAATTCACCCCTCCACTTT. The full variable domain, its missing parts supplied by reference TRBV7-2 and TRBJ1-6, is GAGVSQSPSNKVTEKGKDVELRCDPISGHTALYWYRQSLGQGLEFLIYFQGNSAPDKSGLPSDRFSAERTGGSVSTLTIQRTQQEDSAVYLCAAAEGGYNSPLHFGNGTRLTVT.

The chain couples TRBV5-8 to TRBJ2-3; D may be TRBD2 (6 bases). CDR1 SGHTS and CDR2 YDEGEE come from the germline V gene. Trimming took off 4 bases at V and 4 bases at J, with 13 bases between the two ends. The CDR3 loop spans 14 amino acids. The CDR3 loop reads CASSLYGLSDTQYF. CDR3 DNA: TGTGCCAGCAGCCTCTACGGACTATCAGATACGCAGTATTTT.

The V and J genes are TRBV19 and TRBJ1-2, with 7 positions matching TRBD1. Looked up from germline, CDR1 is LNHDA and CDR2 is SQIVND (reference sequence). Trimming cost V 10 bases and J 6 bases; bases outside gene matches: 17. CDR3 length equals 15 residues. As DNA, the CDR3 is TGTGCCACCTCGGACCCCTTCTTAACAGGGGATGGCTACACCTTC. Protein product: CATSDPFLTGDGYTF.